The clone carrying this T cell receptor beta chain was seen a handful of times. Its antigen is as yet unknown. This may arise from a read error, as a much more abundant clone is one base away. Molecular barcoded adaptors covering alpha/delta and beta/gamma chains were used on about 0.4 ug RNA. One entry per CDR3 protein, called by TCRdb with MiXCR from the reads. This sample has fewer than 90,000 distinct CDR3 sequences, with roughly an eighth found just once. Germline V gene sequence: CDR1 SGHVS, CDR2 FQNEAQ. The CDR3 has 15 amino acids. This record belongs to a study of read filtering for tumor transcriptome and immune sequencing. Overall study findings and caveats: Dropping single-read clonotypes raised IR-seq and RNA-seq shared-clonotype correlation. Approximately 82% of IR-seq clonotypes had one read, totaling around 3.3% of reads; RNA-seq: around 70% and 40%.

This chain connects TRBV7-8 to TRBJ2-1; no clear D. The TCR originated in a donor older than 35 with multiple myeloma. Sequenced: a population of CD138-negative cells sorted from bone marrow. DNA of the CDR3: TGTGCCAGCAGCTTAGCGCCTAACTTACTCAATGGGCAGTTCTTC. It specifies CASSLAPNLLNGQFF.